This T cell receptor (beta chain) was sequenced during a study of beta chain features in type 1 diabetes. Findings and caveats of the study: Shorter TCRB CDR3s, moderately but significantly so, were found in Type 1 diabetes patients in all four CD4+ subsets.

As to this clone: What it binds is not known.

The CDR3 runs 23 residues. Germline CDR1 GTSNPN, CDR2 SVGIG (reference sequence). Germline trimming cut 1 base from V and 4 bases from J; bases unmatched to any gene: 25. Sequenced material consisted of expressed TCRB transcripts (all of the isolated RNA was reverse transcribed). The method was immunoSEQ multiplex PCR; TCRdb's version includes in-frame clones alone and lacks a portion of them. In the table there are around 310,000 clones, less than 15% of which are singletons. The V call is TRBV30, the J call TRBJ2-7; TRBD2 agrees at 16 bases. The source is a woman aged 18-29 years with type 1 diabetes. Material for sequencing was naive CD4+ T cells from blood. CDR3 sequence (DNA): TGTGCCTGGAGTGCCGACCCCCCCGGGACTAGCGGGAGGGCCACCTCGACGAGATACGAGCAGTACGTC. Protein: CAWSADPPGTSGRATSTRYEQYV.